This T cell receptor beta chain appears in the sequencing data of a study of cytomegalovirus exposure and HLA in healthy donors. Broader study findings: It has been reported that TCR beta sequences accurately predicted the HLA-A and HLA-B alleles of most subjects.

Although they were nominally healthy when sampled, donors likely had unrecorded immune exposures. The PCR employed 60 Vbeta primers together with 13 Jbeta primers. Using immunoSEQ multiplex PCR, the repertoire was profiled, and TCRdb retains in-frame clones only, with some absent. The sample has tens of thousands of clones, roughly 67% seen once. Germline V gene data show CDR1 as GTSNPN and CDR2 as SVGIG (reference sequence). Trimming removed 1 base from V and 7 bases from J, with 10 bases in between. CDR3 length: 12 amino acids. This clone was detected only a few times. Its antigen is as yet unknown. The chain combines TRBV30 with TRBJ1-1, with D possibly TRBD1 on 5 matching bases. What was sequenced was PBMCs. The receptor comes from a woman aged 45-65 years in good health and CMV-seropositive. CDR3 region: CAWSDSRVEAFF. Here the CDR3 DNA reads TGTGCCTGGAGTGACAGCAGGGTTGAAGCTTTCTTT.